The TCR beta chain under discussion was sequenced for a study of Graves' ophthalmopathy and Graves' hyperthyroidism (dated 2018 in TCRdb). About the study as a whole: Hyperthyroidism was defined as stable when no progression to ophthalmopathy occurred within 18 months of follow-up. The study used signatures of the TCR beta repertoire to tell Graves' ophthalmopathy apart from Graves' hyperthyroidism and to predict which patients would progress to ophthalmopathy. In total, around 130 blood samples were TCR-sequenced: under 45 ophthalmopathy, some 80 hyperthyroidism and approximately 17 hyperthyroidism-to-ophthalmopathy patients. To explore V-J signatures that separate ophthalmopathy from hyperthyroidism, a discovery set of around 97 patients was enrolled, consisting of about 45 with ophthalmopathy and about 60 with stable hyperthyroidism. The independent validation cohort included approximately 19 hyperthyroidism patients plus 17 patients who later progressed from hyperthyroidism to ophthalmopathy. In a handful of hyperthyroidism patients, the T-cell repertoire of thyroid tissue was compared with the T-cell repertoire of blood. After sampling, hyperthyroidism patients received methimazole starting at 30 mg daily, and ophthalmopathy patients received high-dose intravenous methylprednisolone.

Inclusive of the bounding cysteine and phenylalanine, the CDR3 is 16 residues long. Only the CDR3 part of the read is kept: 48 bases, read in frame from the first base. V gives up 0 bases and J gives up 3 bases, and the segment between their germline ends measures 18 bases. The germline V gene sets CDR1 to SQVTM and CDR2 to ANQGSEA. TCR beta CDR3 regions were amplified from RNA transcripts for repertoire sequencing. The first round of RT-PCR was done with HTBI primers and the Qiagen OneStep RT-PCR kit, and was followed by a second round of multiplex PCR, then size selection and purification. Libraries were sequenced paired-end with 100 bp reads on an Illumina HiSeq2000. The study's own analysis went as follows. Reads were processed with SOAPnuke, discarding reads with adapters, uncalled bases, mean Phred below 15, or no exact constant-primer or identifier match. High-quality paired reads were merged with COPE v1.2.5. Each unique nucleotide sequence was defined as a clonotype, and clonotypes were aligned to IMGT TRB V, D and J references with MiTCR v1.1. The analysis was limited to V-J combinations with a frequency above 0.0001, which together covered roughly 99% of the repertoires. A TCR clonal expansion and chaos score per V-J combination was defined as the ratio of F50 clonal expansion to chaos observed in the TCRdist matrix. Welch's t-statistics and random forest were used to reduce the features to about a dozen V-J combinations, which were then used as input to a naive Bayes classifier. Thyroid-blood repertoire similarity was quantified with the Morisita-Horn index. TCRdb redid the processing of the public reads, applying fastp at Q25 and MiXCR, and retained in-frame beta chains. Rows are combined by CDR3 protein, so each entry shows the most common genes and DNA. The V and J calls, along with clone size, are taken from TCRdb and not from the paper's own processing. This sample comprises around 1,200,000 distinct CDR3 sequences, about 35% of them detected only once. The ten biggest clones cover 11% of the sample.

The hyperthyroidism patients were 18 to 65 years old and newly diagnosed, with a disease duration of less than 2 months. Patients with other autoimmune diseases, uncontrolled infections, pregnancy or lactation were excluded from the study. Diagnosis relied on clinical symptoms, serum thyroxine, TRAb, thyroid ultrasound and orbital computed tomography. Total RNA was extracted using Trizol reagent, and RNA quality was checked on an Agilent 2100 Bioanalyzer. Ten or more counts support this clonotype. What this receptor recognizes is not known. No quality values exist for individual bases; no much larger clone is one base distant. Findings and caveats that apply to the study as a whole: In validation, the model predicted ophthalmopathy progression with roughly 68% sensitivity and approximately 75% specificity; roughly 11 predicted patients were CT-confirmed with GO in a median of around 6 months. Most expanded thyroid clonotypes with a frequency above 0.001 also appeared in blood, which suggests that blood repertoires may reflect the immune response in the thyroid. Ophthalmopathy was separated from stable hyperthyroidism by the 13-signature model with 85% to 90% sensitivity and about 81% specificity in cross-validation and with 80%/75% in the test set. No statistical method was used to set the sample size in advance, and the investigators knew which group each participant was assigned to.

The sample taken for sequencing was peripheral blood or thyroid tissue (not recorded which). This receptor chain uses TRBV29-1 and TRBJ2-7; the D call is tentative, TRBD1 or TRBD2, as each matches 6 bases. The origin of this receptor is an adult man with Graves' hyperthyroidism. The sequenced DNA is TGCAGCGTTGAAGACCCGGACAGCCCGGGGGTCTACGAGCAGTACTTC. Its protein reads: CSVEDPDSPGVYEQYF.